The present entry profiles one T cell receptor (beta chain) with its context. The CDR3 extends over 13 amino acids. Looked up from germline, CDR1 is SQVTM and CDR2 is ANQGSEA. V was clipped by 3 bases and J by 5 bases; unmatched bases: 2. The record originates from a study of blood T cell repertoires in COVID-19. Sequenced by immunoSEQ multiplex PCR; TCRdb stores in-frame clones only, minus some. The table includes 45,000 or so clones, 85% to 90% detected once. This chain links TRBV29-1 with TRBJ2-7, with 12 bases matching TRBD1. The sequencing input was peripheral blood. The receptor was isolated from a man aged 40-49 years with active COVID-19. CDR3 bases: TGCAGCGTTGACGGGACAGGGGGCAACGAGCAGTACTTC. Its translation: CSVDGTGGNEQYF.